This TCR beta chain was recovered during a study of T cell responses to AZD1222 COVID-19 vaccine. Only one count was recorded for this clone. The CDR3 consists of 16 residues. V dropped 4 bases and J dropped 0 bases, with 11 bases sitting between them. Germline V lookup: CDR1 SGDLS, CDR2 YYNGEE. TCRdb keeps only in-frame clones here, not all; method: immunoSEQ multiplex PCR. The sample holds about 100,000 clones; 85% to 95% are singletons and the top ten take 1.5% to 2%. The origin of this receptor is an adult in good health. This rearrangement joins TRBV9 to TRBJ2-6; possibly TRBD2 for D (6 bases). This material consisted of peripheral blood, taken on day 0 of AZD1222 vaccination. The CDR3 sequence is CASSPWGVSGANVLTF. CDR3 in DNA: TGTGCCAGCAGCCCGTGGGGGGTCTCTGGGGCCAACGTCCTGACTTTC.